The present TCR beta chain was sequenced within a study of blood T cell repertoires in COVID-19. Overall study: COVID-19 samples from acute and convalescent phases originated in the United States, Italy and Spain. In each case, the material was cDNA or gDNA derived from T cells, B-cell-depleted T cells, or PBMCs.

Authors' methods: By means of reference gene primer amplification, nucleated cell counts were estimated. Libraries were prepared by immunoSEQ multiplex PCR; TCRdb keeps only in-frame clonotypes and omits some of them. The DNA gave D and trimming, while V, J and clone size come from that table. Of about 300,000 clones listed, around four fifths were seen once; the top ten hold approximately 1.2%. Germline V CDR1 and CDR2: MNHEY, SVGEGT. CDR3 length: 13 amino acids. Trimming shortened V by 5 bases and J by 5 bases, and 12 bases separated the two germline ends. The receptor's source is a woman in her fifties or sixties with acute or convalescent COVID-19. The sample taken for sequencing was peripheral blood. This sequence joins TRBV6-2 or TRBV6-3 and TRBJ2-5; the D is unclear. The CDR3 region has the DNA TGTGCCAGCAGTCGGGTGGCAGCTGAGACCCAGTACTTC. Translating gives CASSRVAAETQYF.